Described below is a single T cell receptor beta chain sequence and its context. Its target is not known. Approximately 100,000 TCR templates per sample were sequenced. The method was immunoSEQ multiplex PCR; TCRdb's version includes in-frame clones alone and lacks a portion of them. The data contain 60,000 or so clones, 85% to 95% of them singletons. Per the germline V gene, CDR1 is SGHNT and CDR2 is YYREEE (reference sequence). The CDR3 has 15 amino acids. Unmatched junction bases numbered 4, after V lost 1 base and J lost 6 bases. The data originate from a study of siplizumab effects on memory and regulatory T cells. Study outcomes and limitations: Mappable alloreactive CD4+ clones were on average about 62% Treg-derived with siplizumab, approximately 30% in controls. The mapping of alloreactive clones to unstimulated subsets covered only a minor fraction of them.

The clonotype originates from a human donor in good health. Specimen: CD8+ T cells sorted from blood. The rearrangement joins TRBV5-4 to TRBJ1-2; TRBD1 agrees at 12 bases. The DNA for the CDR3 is TGTGCCAGCAGCTTGATGGGACAGGGGGCACATGGCTACACCTTC. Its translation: CASSLMGQGAHGYTF.